The next 9 T cell receptor beta chains were all read from a single sample in a study of shared clonotypes between healthy human individuals. The repertoire was sequenced with immunoSEQ multiplex PCR; TCRdb's copy has only in-frame clones and lacks some. The sample holds about 960,000 clones, approximately 76% seen once. Material for sequencing was memory CD4+ T cells sorted from blood. Subset reported: CD45RA-negative fraction. The receptors come from a man between 18 and 29 years old in good health.

The V gene is TRBV15, the J gene TRBJ2-2; the D gene is possibly TRBD2 (6 bases). Germline values: CDR1 LNHNV, CDR2 YYDKDF (reference sequence). V was pared by 1 base and J by 6 bases, with 15 bases between. CDR3 length: 16 amino acids. CDR3 sequence reads: CATSRAGGAFAGELFF. In nucleotides, the CDR3 is TGTGCCACCAGCAGAGCGGGCGGGGCGTTCGCCGGGGAGCTGTTTTTT.

The V gene is TRBV5-5, the J gene TRBJ1-5, with D maybe TRBD1 (5 bases). The V and J ends lost 4 bases and 4 bases respectively, with 12 bases between them. CDR3 length equals 14 residues. Germline CDR1 reads SGHKS; CDR2 reads YYEKEE (reference sequence). CDR3 coding DNA: TGTGCCAGCAGCGTTGTGGGGGATAATCAGCCCCAGCATTTT. Protein: CASSVVGDNQPQHF.

On this clone: One end of the junction does not line up with germline, which may come from a read error. This chain links TRBV14 with TRBJ1-1; 7 nucleotides line up with TRBD1. The CDR3 length is 14 residues. Germline lookup yields CDR1 SGHDN and CDR2 FVKESK. The CDR3 nucleotides are TGTGCCAGCAGTCAAGGGGGCAGGGACACTGAAGCTTTCTTT. Translation gives CASSQGGRDTEAFF.

The gene calls are TRBV7-2 and TRBJ2-1; 12 nucleotides match TRBD2. CDR3 length: 14 residues. After removal of 8 bases from V and 6 bases from J, the junction contained 5 bases not matched to a gene. Per germline, CDR1 SGHTA and CDR2 FQGNSA. The CDR3 region is CASRLAGDSNEQFF. The CDR3 region has the DNA TGTGCCAGCCGACTAGCGGGGGACTCCAATGAGCAGTTCTTC.

The rearrangement uses TRBV11-2 and TRBJ2-7; D is possibly TRBD1 (5 bases). This CDR3 comprises 15 residues. Between the trimmed V and J ends, which lost 8 bases and 0 bases, there was a span of 17 bases. The V gene's germline CDR1 is SGHAT and CDR2 FQNNGV. The CDR3 nucleotides are TGTGCCAGCGGGATTACCGAAGGGGCCTCCTACGAGCAGTACTTC. Its protein is CASGITEGASYEQYF. Supplemented by reference TRBV11-2 and TRBJ2-7, the full variable domain reads EAGVAQSPRYKIIEKRQSVAFWCNPISGHATLYWYQQILGQGPKLLIQFQNNGVVDDSQLPKDRFSAERLKGVDSTLKIQPAKLEDSAVYLCASGITEGASYEQYFGPGTRLTVT.

The chain has TRBV29-1 and TRBJ2-3; 7 bases line up with TRBD1. Germline loops: CDR1 SQVTM, CDR2 ANQGSEA. V was clipped by 6 bases and J by 2 bases; unmatched bases: 5. The CDR3 covers 13 residues. DNA for the CDR3: TGCAGCGTCCTGACAGGGATCACAGATACGCAGTATTTT. Encoded protein: CSVLTGITDTQYF.

This chain joins TRBV2 and TRBJ1-1; no reliable D call. The CDR3 is 14 residues long. V lost 2 bases and J 1 base, leaving 8 bases between the germline ends. CDR1 SNHLY and CDR2 FYNNEI come from the germline V gene. CDR3 residues: CASSEIEKNTEAFF. Here the CDR3 DNA reads TGTGCCAGCAGTGAAATCGAAAAGAACACTGAAGCTTTCTTT. Drawing the rest from reference TRBV2 and TRBJ1-1, the complete variable domain is EPEVTQTPSHQVTQMGQEVILRCVPISNHLYFYWYRQILGQKVEFLVSFYNNEISEKSEIFDDQFSVERPDGSNFTLKIRSTKLEDSAMYFCASSEIEKNTEAFFGQGTRLTVV.

The chain recombines TRBV30 with TRBJ2-7; D uncertain. The germline V gene encodes CDR1 GTSNPN and CDR2 SVGIG (reference sequence). V shed 2 bases and J shed 3 bases, with 8 bases lying between them. CDR3 length: 12 amino acids. The CDR3 loop reads CAWSRVGYEQYF. CDR3 DNA sequence: TGTGCCTGGAGTCGAGTCGGCTACGAGCAGTACTTC.

This rearrangement joins TRBV19 to TRBJ1-3; D not resolved. V lost 5 bases, J lost 6 bases, and 11 bases lay in between. The length of the CDR3 is 13 residues. Germline CDR1 reads LNHDA; CDR2 reads SQIVND (reference sequence). CDR3 in amino acids: CASSVGEKNTIYF. In nucleotides, the CDR3 is TGTGCCAGTAGTGTGGGCGAGAAAAACACCATATATTTT.